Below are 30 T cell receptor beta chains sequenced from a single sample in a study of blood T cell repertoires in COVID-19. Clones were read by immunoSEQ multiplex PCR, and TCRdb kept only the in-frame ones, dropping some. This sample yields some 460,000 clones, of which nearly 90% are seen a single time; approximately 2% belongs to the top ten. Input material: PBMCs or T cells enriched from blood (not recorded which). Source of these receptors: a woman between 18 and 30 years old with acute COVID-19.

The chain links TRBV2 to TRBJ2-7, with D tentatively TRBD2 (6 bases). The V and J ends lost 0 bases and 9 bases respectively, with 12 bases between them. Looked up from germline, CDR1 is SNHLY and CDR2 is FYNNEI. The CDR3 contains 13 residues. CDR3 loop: CASSEAPTGVQYF. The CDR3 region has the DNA TGTGCCAGCAGTGAAGCGCCGACGGGAGTGCAGTACTTC. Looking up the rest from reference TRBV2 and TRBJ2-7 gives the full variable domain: EPEVTQTPSHQVTQMGQEVILRCVPISNHLYFYWYRQILGQKVEFLVSFYNNEISEKSEIFDDQFSVERPDGSNFTLKIRSTKLEDSAMYFCASSEAPTGVQYFGPGTRLTVT.

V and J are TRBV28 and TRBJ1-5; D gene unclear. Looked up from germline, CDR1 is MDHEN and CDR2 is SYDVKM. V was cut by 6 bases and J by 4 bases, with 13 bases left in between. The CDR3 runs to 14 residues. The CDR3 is CASSLPVLNQPQHF. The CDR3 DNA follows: TGTGCCAGCAGCCTCCCGGTGCTGAATCAGCCCCAGCATTTT.

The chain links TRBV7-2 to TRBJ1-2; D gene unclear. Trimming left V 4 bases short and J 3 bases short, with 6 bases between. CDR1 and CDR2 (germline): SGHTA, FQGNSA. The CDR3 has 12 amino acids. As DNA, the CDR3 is TGTGCCAGCAGCTGGCAGGACTATGGCTACACCTTC. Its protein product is CASSWQDYGYTF.

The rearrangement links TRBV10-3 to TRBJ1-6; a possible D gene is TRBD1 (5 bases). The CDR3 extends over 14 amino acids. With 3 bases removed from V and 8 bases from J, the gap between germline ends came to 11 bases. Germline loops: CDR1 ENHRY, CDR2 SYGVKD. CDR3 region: CAISDEQGHSPLHF. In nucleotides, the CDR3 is TGTGCCATCAGTGACGAGCAGGGTCATTCACCCCTCCACTTT.

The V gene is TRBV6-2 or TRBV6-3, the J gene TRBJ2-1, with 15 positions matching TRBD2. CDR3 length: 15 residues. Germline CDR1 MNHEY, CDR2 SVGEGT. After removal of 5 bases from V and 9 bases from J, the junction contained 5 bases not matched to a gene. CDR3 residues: CASSRTSGGGSEQFF. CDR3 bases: TGTGCCAGCAGTCGGACTAGCGGGGGGGGCAGTGAGCAGTTCTTC.

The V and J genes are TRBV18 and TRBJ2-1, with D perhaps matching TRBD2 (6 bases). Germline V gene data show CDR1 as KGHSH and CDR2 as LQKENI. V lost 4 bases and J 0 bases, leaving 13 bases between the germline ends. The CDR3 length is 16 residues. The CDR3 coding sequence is TGTGCCAGCTCACTTTTAGCGGTAAGCTCCTACAATGAGCAGTTCTTC. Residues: CASSLLAVSSYNEQFF.

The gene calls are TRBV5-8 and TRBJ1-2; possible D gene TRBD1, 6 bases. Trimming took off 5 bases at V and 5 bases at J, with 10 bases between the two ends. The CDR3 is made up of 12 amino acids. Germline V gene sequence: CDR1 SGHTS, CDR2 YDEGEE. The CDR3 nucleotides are TGTGCCAGCAGTCCCGGGACATATGGCTACACCTTC. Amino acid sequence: CASSPGTYGYTF. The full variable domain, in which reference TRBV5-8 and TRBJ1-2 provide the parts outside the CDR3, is EAGVTQSPTHLIKTRGQQATLRCSPISGHTSVYWYQQALGLGLQFLLWYDEGEERNRGNFPPRFSGRQFPNYSSELNVNALELEDSALYLCASSPGTYGYTFGSGTRLTVV.

The CDR3 reads CATSELTQQGRPTYEQYF. CDR3 coding DNA: TGTGCCACCAGTGAACTCACCCAACAGGGCCGACCTACCTACGAGCAGTACTTC. This chain links TRBV24-1 with TRBJ2-7, with D maybe TRBD1 (6 bases). CDR1 and CDR2 (germline): KGHDR, SFDVKD. Between the trimmed V and J ends, which lost 4 bases and 2 bases, there was a span of 23 bases. This CDR3 region has 18 residues.

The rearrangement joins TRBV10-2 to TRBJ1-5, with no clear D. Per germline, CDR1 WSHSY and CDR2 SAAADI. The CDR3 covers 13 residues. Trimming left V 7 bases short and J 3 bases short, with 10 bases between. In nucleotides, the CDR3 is TGCGCCAGCATGGGCAGGCTCAATCAGCCCCAGCATTTT. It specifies CASMGRLNQPQHF.

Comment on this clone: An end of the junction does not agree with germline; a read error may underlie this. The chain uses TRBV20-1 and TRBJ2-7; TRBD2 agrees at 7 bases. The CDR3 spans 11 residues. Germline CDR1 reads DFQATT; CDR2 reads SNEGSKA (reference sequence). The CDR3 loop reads CSHAGRAGLHF. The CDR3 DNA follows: TGCAGCCACGCTGGGAGAGCGGGATTGCACTTC.

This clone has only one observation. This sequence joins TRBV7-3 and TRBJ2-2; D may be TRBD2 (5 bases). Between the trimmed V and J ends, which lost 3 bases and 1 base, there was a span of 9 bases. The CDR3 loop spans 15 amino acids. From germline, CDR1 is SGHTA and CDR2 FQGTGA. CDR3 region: CASSFLGMNTGELFF. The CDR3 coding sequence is TGTGCCAGCAGCTTTCTCGGGATGAACACCGGGGAGCTGTTTTTT.

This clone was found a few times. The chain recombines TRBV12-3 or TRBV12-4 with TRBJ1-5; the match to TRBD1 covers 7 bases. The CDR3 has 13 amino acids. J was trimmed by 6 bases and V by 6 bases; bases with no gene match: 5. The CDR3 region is CASSSGGRQPQHF. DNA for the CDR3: TGTGCCAGCAGCTCAGGGGGTCGTCAGCCCCAGCATTTT.

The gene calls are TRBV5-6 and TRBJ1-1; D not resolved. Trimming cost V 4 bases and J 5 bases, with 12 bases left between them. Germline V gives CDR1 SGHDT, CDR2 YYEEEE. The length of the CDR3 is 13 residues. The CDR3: CASSTSRETEAFF. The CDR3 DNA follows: TGTGCCAGCAGCACGTCGAGGGAAACTGAAGCTTTCTTT.

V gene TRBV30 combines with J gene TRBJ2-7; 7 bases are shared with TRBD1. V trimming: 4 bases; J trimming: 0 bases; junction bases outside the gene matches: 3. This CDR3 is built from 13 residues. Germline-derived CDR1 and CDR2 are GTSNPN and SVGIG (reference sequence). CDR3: CAWTQGSSYEQYF. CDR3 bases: TGTGCCTGGACACAGGGGAGCTCCTACGAGCAGTACTTC.

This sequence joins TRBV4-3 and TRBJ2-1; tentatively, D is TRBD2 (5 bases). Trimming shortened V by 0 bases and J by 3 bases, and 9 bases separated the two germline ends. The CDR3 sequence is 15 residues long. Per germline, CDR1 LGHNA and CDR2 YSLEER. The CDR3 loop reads CASSQEYGIYNEQFF. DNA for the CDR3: TGCGCCAGCAGCCAAGAGTACGGGATCTACAATGAGCAGTTCTTC.

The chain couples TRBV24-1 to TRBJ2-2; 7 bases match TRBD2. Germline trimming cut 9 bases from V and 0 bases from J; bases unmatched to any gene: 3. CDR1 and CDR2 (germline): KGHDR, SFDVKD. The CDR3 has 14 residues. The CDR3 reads CATGGGSNTGELFF. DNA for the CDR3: TGTGCCACCGGCGGGGGTTCGAACACCGGGGAGCTGTTTTTT.

CDR3 in amino acids: CASSYSGGPAHGYTF. The CDR3 DNA is TGTGCCAGCAGTTACTCGGGGGGACCGGCCCATGGCTACACCTTC. V usage is TRBV6-5 and J usage is TRBJ1-2; tentatively, D is TRBD1 (5 bases). This CDR3 contains 15 residues. Germline CDR1 and CDR2: MNHEY and SVGAGI. Trimming took off 0 bases at V and 6 bases at J, with 14 bases between the two ends.

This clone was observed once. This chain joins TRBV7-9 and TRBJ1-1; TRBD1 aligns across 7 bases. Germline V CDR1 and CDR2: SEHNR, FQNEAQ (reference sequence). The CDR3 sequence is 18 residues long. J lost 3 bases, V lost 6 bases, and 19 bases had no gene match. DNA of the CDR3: TGTGCCAGCAGGCTCCGATCCATCCTGGGCAGGGGGTACACTGAAGCTTTCTTT. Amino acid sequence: CASRLRSILGRGYTEAFF.

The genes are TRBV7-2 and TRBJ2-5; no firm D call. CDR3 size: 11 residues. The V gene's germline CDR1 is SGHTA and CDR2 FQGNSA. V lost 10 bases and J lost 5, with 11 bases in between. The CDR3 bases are TGTGCCACCAGTCAAGCTGAGACCCAGTACTTC. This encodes CATSQAETQYF.

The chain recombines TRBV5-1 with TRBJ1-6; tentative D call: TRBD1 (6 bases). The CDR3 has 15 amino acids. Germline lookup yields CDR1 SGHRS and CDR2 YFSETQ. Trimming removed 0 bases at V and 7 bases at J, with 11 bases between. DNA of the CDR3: TGCGCCAGCAGCTTGGATCCGAGGGGGAATTCACCCCTCCACTTT. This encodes CASSLDPRGNSPLHF.

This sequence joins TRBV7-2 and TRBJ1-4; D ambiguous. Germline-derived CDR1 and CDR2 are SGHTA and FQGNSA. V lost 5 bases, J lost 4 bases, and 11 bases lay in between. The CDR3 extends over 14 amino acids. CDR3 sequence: CASSPREFNEKLFF. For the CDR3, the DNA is TGTGCCAGCAGCCCTCGAGAATTTAATGAAAAACTGTTTTTT.

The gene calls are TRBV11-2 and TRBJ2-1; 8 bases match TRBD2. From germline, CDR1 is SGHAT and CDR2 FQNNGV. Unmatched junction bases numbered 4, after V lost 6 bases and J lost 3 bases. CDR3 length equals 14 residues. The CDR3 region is CASSFSGDYNEQFF. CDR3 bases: TGTGCCAGCAGTTTTAGCGGGGACTACAATGAGCAGTTCTTC. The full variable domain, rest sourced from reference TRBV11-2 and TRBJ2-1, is EAGVAQSPRYKIIEKRQSVAFWCNPISGHATLYWYQQILGQGPKLLIQFQNNGVVDDSQLPKDRFSAERLKGVDSTLKIQPAKLEDSAVYLCASSFSGDYNEQFFGPGTRLTVL.

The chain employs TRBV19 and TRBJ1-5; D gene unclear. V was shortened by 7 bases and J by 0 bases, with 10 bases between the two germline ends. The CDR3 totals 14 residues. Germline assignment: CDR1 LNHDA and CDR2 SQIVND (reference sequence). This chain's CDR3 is CASKRRYSNQPQHF. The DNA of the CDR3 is TGTGCCAGTAAGCGCAGATATAGCAATCAGCCCCAGCATTTT. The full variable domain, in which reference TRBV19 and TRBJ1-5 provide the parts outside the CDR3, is DGGITQSPKYLFRKEGQNVTLSCEQNLNHDAMYWYRQDPGQGLRLIYYSQIVNDFQKGDIAEGYSVSREKKESFPLTVTSAQKNPTAFYLCASKRRYSNQPQHFGDGTRLSIL.

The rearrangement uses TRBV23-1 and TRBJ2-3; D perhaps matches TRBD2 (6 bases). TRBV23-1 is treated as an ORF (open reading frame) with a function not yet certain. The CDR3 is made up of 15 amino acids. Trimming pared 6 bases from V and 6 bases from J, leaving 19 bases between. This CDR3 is CASRFGDPGGDTQYF. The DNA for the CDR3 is TGCGCCAGCAGATTCGGGGATCCCGGAGGGGATACGCAGTATTTT.

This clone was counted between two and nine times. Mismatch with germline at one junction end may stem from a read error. Here the CDR3 reads CASILGGSDFYGYTF. In DNA form, the CDR3 reads TGTGCCAGCATCTTAGGGGGCTCCGATTTCTATGGCTACACCTTC. The chain couples TRBV7-9 to TRBJ1-2, with 7 bases aligning to TRBD1. Per the germline V gene, CDR1 is SEHNR and CDR2 is FQNEAQ (reference sequence). The CDR3 spans 15 residues. The whole variable domain, filled in from reference TRBV7-9 and TRBJ1-2, reads DTGVSQNPRHKITKRGQNVTFRCDPISEHNRLYWYRQTLGQGPEFLTYFQNEAQLEKSRLLSDRFSAERPKGSFSTLEIQRTEQGDSAMYLCASILGGSDFYGYTFGSGTRLTVV.

CDR3 sequence (DNA): TGCGCCAGCAGCCGTAACCAAAACAACTACAATGAGCAGTTCTTC. Amino acid sequence: CASSRNQNNYNEQFF. The rearrangement uses TRBV5-1 and TRBJ2-1; D is unclear. V was cut by 4 bases and J by 3 bases, with 14 bases left in between. The CDR3 is made up of 15 amino acids. In germline, CDR1 is SGHRS, CDR2 YFSETQ.

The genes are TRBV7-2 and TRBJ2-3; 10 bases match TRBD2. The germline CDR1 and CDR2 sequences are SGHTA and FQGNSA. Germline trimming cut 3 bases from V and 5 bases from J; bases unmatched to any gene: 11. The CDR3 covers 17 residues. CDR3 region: CASSFPALAGAKDTQYF. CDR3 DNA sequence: TGTGCCAGCAGCTTCCCGGCGCTAGCGGGGGCGAAAGATACGCAGTATTTT. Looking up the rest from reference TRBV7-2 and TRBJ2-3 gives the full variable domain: GAGVSQSPSNKVTEKGKDVELRCDPISGHTALYWYRQSLGQGLEFLIYFQGNSAPDKSGLPSDRFSAERTGGSVSTLTIQRTQQEDSAVYLCASSFPALAGAKDTQYFGPGTRLTVL.

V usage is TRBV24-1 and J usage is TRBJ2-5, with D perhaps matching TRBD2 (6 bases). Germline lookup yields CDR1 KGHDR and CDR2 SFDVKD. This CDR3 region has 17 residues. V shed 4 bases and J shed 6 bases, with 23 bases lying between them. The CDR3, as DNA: TGTGCCACCAGTGAAGGTCTCGGCCTTTCGCGGGGAAAGACCCAGTACTTC. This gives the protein CATSEGLGLSRGKTQYF.

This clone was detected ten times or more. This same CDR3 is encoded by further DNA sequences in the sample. The CDR3 loop reads CASSRDRGHEQYF. The CDR3 region has the DNA TGCGCCAGCAGCAGGGACAGGGGACACGAGCAGTACTTC. The V gene is TRBV5-1, the J gene TRBJ2-7; 10 positions agree with TRBD1. Per the germline V gene, CDR1 is SGHRS and CDR2 is YFSETQ. This CDR3 comprises 13 residues. V trimming: 4 bases; J trimming: 5 bases; junction bases outside the gene matches: 3.

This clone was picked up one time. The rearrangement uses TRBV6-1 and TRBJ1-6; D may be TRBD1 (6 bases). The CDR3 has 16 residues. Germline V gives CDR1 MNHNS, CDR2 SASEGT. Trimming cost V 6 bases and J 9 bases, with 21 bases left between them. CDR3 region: CASSEQGFGMSSPLHF. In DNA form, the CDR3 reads TGTGCCAGCAGCGAACAGGGTTTTGGCATGAGTTCACCCCTCCACTTT.